This paragraph covers one TCR beta chain sequence. V shed 10 bases and J 8 bases; nucleotides not matched to a gene: 12. CDR1 MNHEY and CDR2 SMNVEV come from the germline V gene (reference sequence). This CDR3 is 13 amino acids long. The table came from immunoSEQ multiplex PCR; TCRdb's copy has only in-frame clones and leaves some out. The sample shows about 85,000 clones, roughly nine tenths of them seen only once. This specimen comes from a study of control samples from healthy donors and cancer patients. J is TRBJ1-2 and V is TRBV27; TRBD1 agrees at 8 bases. This sequence originates from a woman aged 55-69 years in good health. The specimen sequenced was blood. The CDR3 nucleotides are TGTGCCACAACCGGGACAGGAGAACGGGGCTACACCTTC. Translating gives CATTGTGERGYTF.